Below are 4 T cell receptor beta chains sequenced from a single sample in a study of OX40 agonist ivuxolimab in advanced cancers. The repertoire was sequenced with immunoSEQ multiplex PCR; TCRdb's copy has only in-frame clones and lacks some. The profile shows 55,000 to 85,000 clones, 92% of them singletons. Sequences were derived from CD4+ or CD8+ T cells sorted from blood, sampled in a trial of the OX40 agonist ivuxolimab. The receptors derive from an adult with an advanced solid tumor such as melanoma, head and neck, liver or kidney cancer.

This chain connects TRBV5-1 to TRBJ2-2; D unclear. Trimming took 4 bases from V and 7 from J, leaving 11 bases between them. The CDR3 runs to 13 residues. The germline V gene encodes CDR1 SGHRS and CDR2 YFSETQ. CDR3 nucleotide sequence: TGCGCCAGCAGCCCCGGTTCGATCGGGGAGCTGTTTTTT. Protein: CASSPGSIGELFF.

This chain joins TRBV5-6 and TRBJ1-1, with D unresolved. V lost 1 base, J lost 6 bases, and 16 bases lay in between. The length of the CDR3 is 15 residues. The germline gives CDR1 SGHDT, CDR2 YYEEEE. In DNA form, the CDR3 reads TGTGCCAGCAGCTTGTTGGCACACTGGGAGGCTGAAGCTTTCTTT. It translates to CASSLLAHWEAEAFF. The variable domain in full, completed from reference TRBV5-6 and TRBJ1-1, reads DAGVTQSPTHLIKTRGQQVTLRCSPKSGHDTVSWYQQALGQGPQFIFQYYEEEERQRGNFPDRFSGHQFPNYSSELNVNALLLGDSALYLCASSLLAHWEAEAFFGQGTRLTVV.

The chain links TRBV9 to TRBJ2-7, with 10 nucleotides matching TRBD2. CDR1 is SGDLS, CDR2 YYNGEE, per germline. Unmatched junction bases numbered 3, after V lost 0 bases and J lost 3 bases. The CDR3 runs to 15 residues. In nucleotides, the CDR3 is TGTGCCAGCAGCGTAGCGGCTAGCGGGAGCTACGAGCAGTACTTC. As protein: CASSVAASGSYEQYF.

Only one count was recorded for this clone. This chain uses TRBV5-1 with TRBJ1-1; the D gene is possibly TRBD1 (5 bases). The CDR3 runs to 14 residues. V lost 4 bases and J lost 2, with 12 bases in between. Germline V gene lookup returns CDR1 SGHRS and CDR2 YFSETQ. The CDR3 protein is CASSVGQGNTEAFF. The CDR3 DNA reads TGCGCCAGCAGCGTGGGGCAGGGCAACACTGAAGCTTTCTTT.